These 24 T cell receptor beta chains share one sample of origin, sequenced in a study of regulatory T cells in long-lasting Graves disease. iRepertoire HTBI primers and Arm-PCR of CDR3 regions built TCR beta libraries. MiXCR, applied by TCRdb to the multiplex PCR reads, yields one record per CDR3 protein. The table lists 360,000 or so distinct CDR3 sequences, 23% of them singletons. Time point reported: persistent/refractory GD, antithyroid drugs over 5 years with positive TRAb. After RNA was extracted from PBMCs, the TCR library was made from it. The sample was peripheral blood mononuclear cells (PBMCs), taken when the disease was refractory, from a patient treated with antithyroid drugs. Receptors were obtained from a woman in her 40s with Graves disease.

There are many counts of this clonotype. The chain uses TRBV20-1 and TRBJ2-6; tentatively, D is TRBD2 (6 bases). Germline V gene lookup returns CDR1 DFQATT and CDR2 SNEGSKA (reference sequence). This CDR3 spans 15 amino acids. Trimming took off 0 bases at V and 4 bases at J, with 10 bases between the two ends. The CDR3 loop is CSARDGGRGANVLTF. The CDR3 DNA is TGCAGTGCTAGAGATGGGGGGAGAGGGGCCAACGTCCTGACTTTC.

V and J are TRBV29-1 and TRBJ1-2; D is uncertain. Trimming pared 6 bases from V and 0 bases from J, leaving 11 bases between. Germline V gene sequence: CDR1 SQVTM, CDR2 ANQGSEA. The CDR3 loop spans 13 amino acids. The CDR3 here is CSVETKTNYGYTF. The CDR3 bases are TGCAGCGTCGAGACAAAAACTAACTATGGCTACACCTTC.

J is TRBJ2-1 and V is TRBV28, with D perhaps TRBD1 (6 bases). Deletions cut 6 bases from V and 0 bases from J, with 15 bases between. This CDR3 is 16 amino acids long. CDR1 is MDHEN and CDR2 is SYDVKM in the germline V gene. CDR3 DNA sequence: TGTGCCAGCAGGCCGAGGGGGAAGAGCTCCTACAATGAGCAGTTCTTC. Its protein is CASRPRGKSSYNEQFF.

This clonotype has a count of ten or more. CDR3 DNA: TGTGCCACCAGCAGAGATCTGGGAGCCTACGAGCAGTACTTC. It is translated as CATSRDLGAYEQYF. The chain links TRBV15 to TRBJ2-7; possibly TRBD2 for D (5 bases). Looked up from germline, CDR1 is LNHNV and CDR2 is YYDKDF (reference sequence). The CDR3 runs 14 residues. V gave up 0 bases and J gave up 2 bases, with 8 bases separating them. Together with reference TRBV15 and TRBJ2-7, the CDR3 gives the full variable domain: DAMVIQNPRYQVTQFGKPVTLSCSQTLNHNVMYWYQQKSSQAPKLLFHYYDKDFNNEADTPDNFQSRRPNTSFCFLDIRSPGLGDTAMYLCATSRDLGAYEQYFGPGTRLTVT.

This sequence joins TRBV6-5 and TRBJ2-2, with D uncertain. CDR3 length: 18 residues. Germline V CDR1 and CDR2: MNHEY, SVGAGI. With 0 bases removed from V and 4 bases from J, the gap between germline ends came to 18 bases. The CDR3 bases are TGTGCCAGCAGTTACTCGGCACGCGGCAAGGGTGGCACCGGGGAGCTGTTTTTT. It encodes CASSYSARGKGGTGELFF.

In its sample, this clonotype was seen a few times. The chain links TRBV5-1 to TRBJ1-1; D may be TRBD1 (6 bases). The CDR3 length is 14 residues. The V gene's germline CDR1 is SGHRS and CDR2 YFSETQ. Deletions cut 5 bases from V and 6 bases from J, with 17 bases between. The CDR3 loop is CASRDIRGAPEAFF. The CDR3 coding sequence is TGCGCCAGCAGGGACATTCGGGGGGCCCCTGAAGCTTTCTTT.

At least ten counts were recorded for this clonotype. The chain has TRBV7-2 and TRBJ2-7; 7 bases line up with TRBD1. This CDR3 region has 13 residues. The germline V gene encodes CDR1 SGHTA and CDR2 FQGNSA. V shed 7 bases, J shed 3 bases, and the junction held 6 bases outside the gene matches. The CDR3 is CASTSNRGYEQYF. Here the CDR3 DNA reads TGTGCCAGCACCTCGAACAGGGGCTACGAGCAGTACTTC.

This clonotype was counted a few times. V is TRBV6-1 and J is TRBJ2-7, with a tentative D call TRBD1 (6 bases). CDR1 and CDR2 (germline): MNHNS, SASEGT. Trimming pared 4 bases from V and 2 bases from J, leaving 12 bases between. The CDR3 totals 14 residues. CDR3 amino acids: CASSVAGATYEQYF. The CDR3 nucleotides read TGTGCCAGCAGTGTGGCAGGGGCAACCTACGAGCAGTACTTC.

This clonotype was found many times. V gene TRBV2 combines with J gene TRBJ2-7, with D possibly matching TRBD1 (6 bases). The CDR3 totals 15 residues. Germline V gives CDR1 SNHLY, CDR2 FYNNEI. V was shortened by 7 bases and J by 6 bases, with 22 bases between the two germline ends. CDR3 amino acids: CASNTQGPSIPEQYF. In nucleotides, the CDR3 is TGTGCCAGCAATACCCAGGGGCCATCGATCCCCGAGCAGTACTTC.

This clonotype was seen many times. The V and J genes are TRBV7-9 and TRBJ2-7, with unresolved D. This CDR3 contains 14 residues. From germline, CDR1 is SEHNR and CDR2 FQNEAQ (reference sequence). V shed 4 bases and J shed 1 base, with 11 bases lying between them. Written as DNA, the CDR3 is TGTGCCAGCAGCTCCCGGACGGCGTCCTACGAGCAGTACTTC. It specifies CASSSRTASYEQYF.

This clonotype was counted ten times or more. V and J are TRBV28 and TRBJ2-7; 7 bases fit TRBD1. The V gene's germline CDR1 is MDHEN and CDR2 SYDVKM. Unmatched junction bases numbered 6, after V lost 6 bases and J lost 1 base. CDR3 length: 14 residues. The CDR3 here is CASRKPGQSYEQYF. In DNA, the CDR3 is TGTGCCAGCAGGAAACCGGGACAGTCCTACGAGCAGTACTTC.

This clonotype was picked up a small number of times. Here the CDR3 reads CASSLGVFGTSEAFF. CDR3 sequence (DNA): TGTGCCAGCAGCTTAGGGGTTTTTGGGACATCCGAAGCTTTCTTT. The chain combines TRBV11-2 with TRBJ1-1; tentatively, D is TRBD1 (6 bases). V was clipped by 1 base and J by 8 bases, with 17 bases between them. Germline V CDR1 and CDR2: SGHAT, FQNNGV. The CDR3 is 15 amino acids. The full variable domain, rest sourced from reference TRBV11-2 and TRBJ1-1, is EAGVAQSPRYKIIEKRQSVAFWCNPISGHATLYWYQQILGQGPKLLIQFQNNGVVDDSQLPKDRFSAERLKGVDSTLKIQPAKLEDSAVYLCASSLGVFGTSEAFFGQGTRLTVV.

This clonotype was counted at least ten times. The V and J genes are TRBV2 and TRBJ2-7, with 8 nucleotides matching TRBD1. After removal of 10 bases from V and 4 bases from J, the junction contained 9 bases not matched to a gene. Germline V gives CDR1 SNHLY, CDR2 FYNNEI. The CDR3 spans 13 residues. Here the CDR3 DNA reads TGTGCCACCTACACCCAGGGGGCTTACGAGCAGTACTTC. Translated: CATYTQGAYEQYF. Combining the CDR3 with reference TRBV2 and TRBJ2-7 gives the whole variable domain EPEVTQTPSHQVTQMGQEVILRCVPISNHLYFYWYRQILGQKVEFLVSFYNNEISEKSEIFDDQFSVERPDGSNFTLKIRSTKLEDSAMYFCATYTQGAYEQYFGPGTRLTVT.

Only a few counts were recorded for this clonotype. Being one base from a much bigger clone, this may be a read error. The chain carries TRBV2 and TRBJ2-4, with D perhaps TRBD1 or TRBD2 (6 bases each). The CDR3 is 16 amino acids. V lost 6 bases and J lost 1, with 16 bases in between. Germline V gives CDR1 SNHLY, CDR2 FYNNEI. CDR3 sequence: CASSSREGGAKNIQYF. The CDR3 nucleotides read TGTGCCAGCAGCAGTCGAGAGGGGGGCGCCAAAAACATTCAGTACTTC.

The table lists this clonotype with many counts. The chain combines TRBV28 with TRBJ1-1; TRBD1 might be the D (5 bases). The CDR3 loop spans 11 amino acids. V lost 7 bases to trimming and J lost 7 bases, with 10 bases between them. Germline V CDR1 and CDR2: MDHEN, SYDVKM. The CDR3 DNA follows: TGTGCCAGCACCTGGGGGAGTGAAGCTTTCTTT. It yields the protein CASTWGSEAFF.

On this clonotype itself: This may be a read error: a much more frequent sequence differs by one nucleotide. V is TRBV6-1 and J is TRBJ2-7, with 7 positions matching TRBD1. Germline V lookup: CDR1 MNHNS, CDR2 SASEGT. V gave up 6 bases and J gave up 3 bases; unmatched junction bases: 5. This CDR3 contains 13 residues. The CDR3 DNA reads TGTGCCAGCAGAAGCAGGGACAGCTACGAGCAGTACTTC. It codes for CASRSRDSYEQYF.

There are many counts of this clonotype. The rearrangement links TRBV6-1 to TRBJ2-2; TRBD2 matches 7 bases. The germline V gene has CDR1 MNHNS and CDR2 SASEGT. The trim removed 5 bases at V and 6 bases at J, leaving 12 bases unmatched. The CDR3 consists of 16 residues. DNA for the CDR3: TGTGCCAGCAGTATAGGAAGACTAGCTGGCGCCGGGGAGCTGTTTTTT. Protein product: CASSIGRLAGAGELFF.

The V gene is TRBV9, the J gene TRBJ2-1, with 7 bases matching TRBD2. From germline, CDR1 is SGDLS and CDR2 YYNGEE. CDR3 length: 17 residues. V was pared by 0 bases and J by 0 bases, with 6 bases of the junction left unmatched. The CDR3 region is CASSVGDSGPSYNEQFF. The DNA of the CDR3 is TGTGCCAGCAGCGTAGGTGATAGCGGGCCCTCCTACAATGAGCAGTTCTTC.

The rearrangement links TRBV7-2 to TRBJ2-7, with D unresolved. Germline CDR1 is SGHTA and CDR2 is FQGNSA. The CDR3 has 13 residues. Trimming left V 2 bases short and J 7 bases short, with 12 bases between. In nucleotides, the CDR3 is TGTGCCAGCAGCTTATTTTTCATGTCAGAGCAGTACTTC. It encodes CASSLFFMSEQYF.

The V gene is TRBV14, the J gene TRBJ2-7; the D gene is possibly TRBD2 (6 bases). V was clipped by 3 bases and J by 9 bases, with 15 bases between them. This CDR3 spans 13 amino acids. The V gene's germline CDR1 is SGHDN and CDR2 FVKESK. The CDR3 sequence is CASSQGLQRSQYF. The CDR3 coding sequence is TGTGCCAGCAGCCAGGGACTCCAAAGGTCGCAGTACTTC.

Many counts were recorded for this clonotype. The chain couples TRBV20-1 to TRBJ2-5; 8 nucleotides agree with TRBD1. V lost 7 bases, J lost 4 bases, and 8 bases stayed unmatched. Germline CDR1 DFQATT, CDR2 SNEGSKA (reference sequence). The CDR3 runs to 13 residues. The CDR3 spells CSVYGQGLETQYF. DNA for the CDR3: TGCAGTGTCTACGGACAGGGTCTAGAGACCCAGTACTTC.

The rearrangement links TRBV5-5 to TRBJ2-5; D might be TRBD2 (6 bases). The CDR3 covers 15 residues. The germline V gene encodes CDR1 SGHKS and CDR2 YYEKEE (reference sequence). V was clipped by 0 bases and J by 5 bases, with 14 bases between them. The CDR3 here is CASSLGPGDGETQYF. CDR3 nucleotide sequence: TGTGCCAGCAGCTTGGGGCCGGGGGATGGGGAGACCCAGTACTTC.

Concerning this clonotype itself: The likely explanation is a read error, given a far larger clone one base away. This chain uses TRBV7-8 with TRBJ2-5; 9 bases are shared with TRBD2. The J call may not be correct, given that the DNA end is closer to TRBJ2-1. The CDR3 is 15 residues long. Per the germline V gene, CDR1 is SGHVS and CDR2 is FQNEAQ. CDR3 coding DNA: TGTGCCAGCAGCCTCTCAAGCGGGAGGTGGGGAGAGCAGTTCTTC. This translates into CASSLSSGRWGEQFF.

This rearrangement joins TRBV28 to TRBJ2-7; 7 positions agree with TRBD2. This CDR3 has 15 residues. The ends lost 5 bases at V and 4 bases at J; junction bases unmatched: 11. Looked up from germline, CDR1 is MDHEN and CDR2 is SYDVKM. The CDR3 DNA reads as TGTGCCAGCAGTCGGTGGGCTAGCGGAGGTTACGAGCAGTACTTC. Amino acid sequence: CASSRWASGGYEQYF.